This paragraph reports one T cell receptor (beta chain). This receptor's antigen is unknown. Base qualities are not recorded, but no much larger clone differs from it by a single base. The sample belongs to a study of T cells in localized non-small cell lung cancer (dated by TCRdb to the early 2020s). Regarding the research as a whole: The study analyzed T cell repertoires of hundreds of early-stage NSCLC patients, comparing tumors and uninvolved tumor-adjacent lungs. The cohort was made up of around 250 treatment-naive NSCLC patients whose localized lung tumors had been resected. A mean age of around 66 years was recorded for the NSCLC patients, of whom approximately 130 were male and 95 to 110 were female. Overall study outcomes, separate from this receptor: Longer overall survival was associated with higher blood T cell density, whereas shorter survival was associated with higher adjacent-lung clonality. Uninvolved tumor-adjacent lung showed the highest T cell clonality, higher than tumor, which suggests more focused antigenic responses in the adjacent lung. A median of 57 of the top 100 tumor clones turned up in the paired uninvolved adjacent lung, and around 27 of those clones also ranked among the top 100 of that same adjacent lung. Because the study design was exploratory, TCR variables were selected using unadjusted p-values without false-discovery rate correction. Because multi-region sequencing of the tumors was not done, intratumor heterogeneity could not be ruled out.

The immunoSEQ Assay was used to sequence TCR beta CDR3 regions from DNA. Under the source paper's analysis protocol: To compute T cell density, TCR beta template counts were normalized to usable DNA, which was estimated by amplifying housekeeping genes. The preseqR package was used to estimate richness by extrapolating to 400,000 templates for PBMC samples and to 120,000 templates for tissue samples. Clonality was calculated as one minus Pielou's evenness. To identify tissue-enriched TCRs, differential abundance testing was run on productive amino-acid clonotypes with a minimum total count of 5 and an alpha of 0.1. The Jaccard Index and the Morisita Overlap Index were used to measure repertoire overlap between compartments. GLIPH grouped TCR beta CDR3s together with public tetramer-defined viral CDR3s, and a viral motif had to include at least three viral sequences and also show V-gene enrichment. Not all clones reach the TCRdb copy of this immuneACCESS table, which keeps in-frame sequences only. Checked studies attribute under half of the gap to unresolved V genes and leave the rest unexplained. V and J calls and clone size are given by that table; D and trimming were obtained from the DNA. The sample yields fewer than 50,000 clones; about nine tenths were counted once. The ten largest clonotypes hold less than 6.5% of the sample.

At diagnosis, tumor, uninvolved tumor-adjacent lung and peripheral blood were collected and then preserved as a mix of FFPE and fresh-frozen material. Blood samples were analyzed as peripheral blood mononuclear cells for TCR repertoire profiling. The TCR comes from a male donor aged 60 or older with stage II lung adenocarcinoma. The sequenced sample was peripheral blood mononuclear cells, obtained before any cancer treatment.

The CDR3 protein is CASSYSRTHTEAFF. DNA sequence: TGTGCCAGCAGTTACTCACGGACGCACACTGAAGCTTTCTTT. The V and J segments used are TRBV6-5 and TRBJ1-1; the D gene identity is not certain. The CDR3 runs 14 residues from the cysteine to the phenylalanine. Just CDR3 DNA is preserved here, 42 bases in frame from base 1. CDR1 is given as MNHEY and CDR2 as SVGAGI, both from the germline V gene. Between the V and J ends, shortened by 0 bases and 3 bases respectively, the junction contains 8 bases.